The 32 T cell receptor beta chains reported below all come from one sample, sequenced in a study of blood T cell repertoires in COVID-19 (dated by TCRdb to about 2020). Libraries were constructed by the immunoSEQ multiplex PCR assay. The table was pulled from immuneACCESS by TCRdb, which kept in-frame rearrangements only. Such tables lose some clones; where checked, under half of the loss comes from unresolved V genes, and the rest has no known cause. For this sample the table gives tens of thousands of clones, of which almost 90% were detected only once. The top ten constitute 13% to 15% of the sample. The sequenced sample was peripheral blood. Receptors were obtained from a human donor with active COVID-19. The donor label of this sample is uncertain.

The chain couples TRBV6-1 to TRBJ1-2; possible D gene TRBD1, 6 bases. The CDR3 is 15 amino acids. V lost 3 bases and J 4 bases, leaving 15 bases between the germline ends. Germline-derived CDR1 and CDR2 are MNHNS and SASEGT. The CDR3 loop reads CASSDPNRVGYGYTF. For the CDR3, the DNA is TGTGCCAGCAGTGATCCGAACAGGGTCGGCTATGGCTACACCTTC.

The genes are TRBV6-2 or TRBV6-3 and TRBJ2-5; 7 bases are shared with TRBD1. CDR1 is MNHEY and CDR2 is SVGEGT in the germline V gene. With V trimmed by 6 bases and J by 2 bases, 12 bases remained unmatched. CDR3 length: 16 amino acids. CDR3 in DNA: TGTGCCAGCAGCAACTATTTACGGGACAGTCAAGAGACCCAGTACTTC. Amino acid sequence: CASSNYLRDSQETQYF.

The CDR3 sequence: CASSHSQGRGTEAFF. DNA for the CDR3: TGCGCCAGCAGCCACTCCCAGGGGAGGGGCACTGAAGCTTTCTTT. The chain links TRBV4-1 to TRBJ1-1; maybe TRBD1 (6 bases). CDR1 MGHRA and CDR2 YSYEKL come from the germline V gene. The ends were cut back, 3 bases at V and 4 bases at J, with 15 bases in the middle. This CDR3 region has 15 residues.

This clone was counted once. This chain connects TRBV3-1 (or the pseudogene TRBV3-2) to TRBJ2-7; TRBD1 agrees at 8 bases. Germline CDR1 LGHDT, CDR2 YNNKEL (reference sequence). The CDR3 covers 14 residues. V was pared by 4 bases and J by 12 bases, with 14 bases of the junction left unmatched. CDR3 protein: CASSPRAGGDLPYF. The CDR3 region has the DNA TGTGCCAGCAGCCCCCGGGCAGGGGGCGACTTACCGTACTTC.

This chain uses TRBV21-1 with TRBJ1-1; TRBD1, the table's D call, lacks a check against the DNA. TRBV21-1 is reported as a pseudogene. This CDR3 has 16 residues. The CDR3 nucleotides are TGTGCCAGCAGCAAAGAAGATCCAGGTATGAACACTGAAGCTTTCTTT. Residues: CASSKEDPGMNTEAFF.

V gene TRBV7-6 combines with J gene TRBJ1-4; D perhaps matches TRBD1 (6 bases). The germline CDR1 and CDR2 sequences are SGHVS and FNYEAQ. The CDR3 loop spans 17 amino acids. V was cut by 1 base and J by 8 bases, with 20 bases left in between. The CDR3 sequence: CASSLEGGPARDEKLFF. CDR3 bases: TGTGCCAGCAGCTTAGAAGGGGGACCGGCAAGGGACGAAAAACTGTTTTTT.

The rearrangement links TRBV4-3 to TRBJ1-1; D not resolved. V was clipped by 2 bases and J by 4 bases, with 23 bases between them. The germline V gene encodes CDR1 LGHNA and CDR2 YSLEER. The CDR3 runs 18 residues. The CDR3 protein is CASSQLGLTISGGTEAFF. In nucleotides, the CDR3 is TGCGCCAGCAGCCAATTAGGCCTTACAATCTCCGGAGGCACTGAAGCTTTCTTT.

This clone showed up just a few times. The chain carries TRBV11-3 and TRBJ2-3; 11 bases agree with TRBD2. The V gene end was trimmed by 5 bases and the J gene end by 4 bases; junction bases not matched to a gene: 8. The CDR3 is 16 residues long. Germline CDR1 SGHNT, CDR2 YENEEA. CDR3 sequence reads: CASSKRLAGSSDTQYF. DNA for the CDR3: TGTGCCAGCAGCAAAAGACTAGCGGGGTCGTCAGATACGCAGTATTTT.

The CDR3 is CASSQDRDYYNSPLHF. Here the CDR3 DNA reads TGTGCCAGCAGCCAAGATAGGGACTACTATAATTCACCCCTCCACTTT. This sequence joins TRBV14 and TRBJ1-6, with D perhaps TRBD1 (5 bases). The CDR3 consists of 16 residues. The V end lost 0 bases, the J end lost 3 bases, and 9 bases lay between the germline ends. Per germline, CDR1 SGHDN and CDR2 FVKESK.

J is TRBJ1-5 and V is TRBV7-2, with D tentatively TRBD1 (6 bases). CDR3 size: 14 residues. Per germline, CDR1 SGHTA and CDR2 FQGNSA. The germline V and J ends were trimmed by 5 bases and 0 bases, with 8 bases remaining between them. CDR3 residues: CASSRQASNQPQHF. The CDR3 DNA is TGTGCCAGCAGCAGACAGGCTAGCAATCAGCCCCAGCATTTT.

The sample holds one count of this clone. The chain joins TRBV7-2 to TRBJ2-7; TRBD1 is a possible D gene (6 bases). The CDR3 is made up of 13 amino acids. Germline assignment: CDR1 SGHTA and CDR2 FQGNSA. V lost 0 bases, J lost 5 bases, and 8 bases lay in between. CDR3 DNA sequence: TGTGCCAGCAGCTTAGCCCGGGACAACGAGCAGTACTTC. Translated: CASSLARDNEQYF.

V usage is TRBV15 and J usage is TRBJ1-2; 10 nucleotides line up with TRBD1. Germline CDR1 LNHNV, CDR2 YYDKDF (reference sequence). The CDR3 has 14 residues. The V segment lost 5 bases and the J segment 4 bases; nucleotides outside the gene matches: 4. This CDR3 is CATSPDRGSYGYTF. CDR3 nucleotides: TGTGCCACCAGCCCGGACAGGGGGAGCTATGGCTACACCTTC.

This clone was detected only once. The chain couples TRBV5-4 to TRBJ2-1; the D is unclear. V lost 0 bases and J 0 bases, leaving 10 bases between the germline ends. Germline V gives CDR1 SGHNT, CDR2 YYREEE (reference sequence). The CDR3 is 16 amino acids. CDR3 sequence: CASSLGPSSSYNEQFF. The CDR3 region has the DNA TGTGCCAGCAGCTTGGGCCCGTCGAGCTCCTACAATGAGCAGTTCTTC. The variable domain in full, completed from reference TRBV5-4 and TRBJ2-1, reads ETGVTQSPTHLIKTRGQQVTLRCSSQSGHNTVSWYQQALGQGPQFIFQYYREEENGRGNFPPRFSGLQFPNYSSELNVNALELDDSALYLCASSLGPSSSYNEQFFGPGTRLTVL.

CDR3 DNA: TGTGCCAGCAGTACTAGGGGGCTGCTAGGAGTAGCTTTCTTT. Translating it yields CASSTRGLLGVAFF. The chain recombines TRBV27 with TRBJ1-1; 7 nucleotides line up with TRBD1. Losses at the gene ends were 5 bases for V and 10 bases for J; bases not matched to a gene: 13. There are 14 residues in the CDR3. Germline CDR1 is MNHEY and CDR2 is SMNVEV (reference sequence).

The DNA of the CDR3 is TGTGCCAGTAAGGGAGCTTCGGCGCGGCTTCACGAGCAGTACTTC. Its translation is CASKGASARLHEQYF. J is TRBJ2-7 and V is TRBV19; a possible D gene is TRBD2 (5 bases). The germline CDR1 and CDR2 sequences are LNHDA and SQIVND (reference sequence). Trimming stripped 7 bases from V and 5 bases from J, with 21 bases between. The CDR3 has 15 residues.

V gene TRBV7-9 combines with J gene TRBJ1-4; D is uncertain. The CDR3 covers 14 residues. V was trimmed by 2 bases and J by 5 bases, leaving 9 bases between them. In germline, CDR1 is SEHNR, CDR2 FQNEAQ (reference sequence). The CDR3 DNA sequence: TGTGCCAGCAGCTTACAAGGAGGCAATGAAAAACTGTTTTTT. Amino acid sequence: CASSLQGGNEKLFF.

This clone turned up a few times. The chain's CDR3 is CASRGDRGTVGTIYF. CDR3 DNA sequence: TGTGCCAGCAGGGGGGACAGGGGGACCGTGGGCACCATATATTTT. The genes are TRBV28 and TRBJ1-3; 11 positions match TRBD1. From germline, CDR1 is MDHEN and CDR2 SYDVKM. This CDR3 has 15 residues. With V trimmed by 6 bases and J by 9 bases, 10 bases remained unmatched.

This chain joins TRBV4-1 and TRBJ1-3; tentative D call: TRBD1 (5 bases). The CDR3 loop spans 18 amino acids. V was pared by 1 base and J by 0 bases, with 16 bases between. Germline CDR1 MGHRA, CDR2 YSYEKL. This CDR3 reads CASSQGPAGPFSGNTIYF. CDR3 nucleotides: TGCGCCAGCAGCCAAGGGCCGGCAGGGCCATTCTCTGGAAACACCATATATTTT.

The CDR3: CASWYRGGLTDTQYF. CDR3 in DNA: TGTGCCAGCTGGTATCGGGGGGGCTTGACAGATACGCAGTATTTT. V is TRBV5-4 and J is TRBJ2-3; 8 bases are a match to TRBD2. In germline, CDR1 is SGHNT, CDR2 YYREEE (reference sequence). The CDR3 runs 15 residues. J lost 3 bases, V lost 7 bases, and 10 bases had no gene match.

The J gene is TRBJ1-2, the V gene TRBV21-1; the tabulated D call, TRBD1, remains unverified against the DNA. TRBV21-1 corresponds to a pseudogene. This CDR3 has 16 amino acids. Written as DNA, the CDR3 is TGTGCCAGCCAAGGGGACCCGGGACAGGGATTCGGTGGCTACACCTTC. The encoded protein is CASQGDPGQGFGGYTF.

This clone was recorded only once. The chain links TRBV9 to TRBJ2-5; D is uncertain. CDR1 and CDR2 (germline): SGDLS, YYNGEE. There are 16 residues in the CDR3. V lost 4 bases, J lost 3 bases, and 19 bases lay in between. The CDR3 region is CASSPSGGFPKETQYF. Here the CDR3 DNA reads TGTGCCAGCAGCCCCAGTGGCGGCTTTCCAAAAGAGACCCAGTACTTC. The whole variable domain, filled in from reference TRBV9 and TRBJ2-5, reads DSGVTQTPKHLITATGQRVTLRCSPRSGDLSVYWYQQSLDQGLQFLIQYYNGEERAKGNILERFSAQQFPDLHSELNLSSLELGDSALYFCASSPSGGFPKETQYFGPGTRLLVL.

The chain links TRBV4-1 to TRBJ1-3; no definite D call. Germline loops: CDR1 MGHRA, CDR2 YSYEKL. Trimming cost V 0 bases and J 0 bases, with 15 bases left between them. The CDR3 loop spans 18 amino acids. For the CDR3, the DNA is TGCGCCAGCAGCCAAGATGAGATTAATAGAGCCTCTGGAAACACCATATATTTT. This encodes CASSQDEINRASGNTIYF.

V and J are TRBV20-1 and TRBJ1-6, with D unclear. CDR1 is DFQATT, CDR2 SNEGSKA, per germline (reference sequence). The CDR3 covers 13 residues. Trimming left V 3 bases short and J 6 bases short, with 9 bases between. CDR3 loop: CSASSGSNSPLHF. CDR3 sequence (DNA): TGCAGTGCTAGTTCGGGGTCTAATTCACCCCTCCACTTT.

This clone was counted between two and nine times. The rearrangement links TRBV6-5 to TRBJ2-2; D not resolved. CDR1 MNHEY and CDR2 SVGAGI come from the germline V gene. Trimming removed 6 bases at V and 0 bases at J, with 11 bases between. This CDR3 spans 15 amino acids. DNA for the CDR3: TGTGCCAGCAGCGCTAGGTTCGCGAACACCGGGGAGCTGTTTTTT. It codes for CASSARFANTGELFF.

The chain uses TRBV2 and TRBJ2-1; 9 nucleotides line up with TRBD1. The germline gives CDR1 SNHLY, CDR2 FYNNEI. This CDR3 region has 13 residues. With 7 bases clipped from V and 9 bases from J, the junction kept 7 bases outside the gene matches. CDR3 coding DNA: TGTGCCAGCACTAGGGACAGGGTAGGTGAGCAGTTCTTC. This sequence encodes CASTRDRVGEQFF.

V gene TRBV9 combines with J gene TRBJ2-3; 11 nucleotides agree with TRBD2. After removal of 3 bases from V and 3 bases from J, the junction contained 12 bases not matched to a gene. Germline V gene lookup returns CDR1 SGDLS and CDR2 YYNGEE. The CDR3 is 18 residues long. Here the CDR3 reads CASSDMLTSGEITDTQYF. CDR3 sequence (DNA): TGTGCCAGCAGCGACATGCTGACTAGCGGGGAGATTACAGATACGCAGTATTTT.

The chain carries TRBV5-6 and TRBJ2-1; TRBD2 might be the D (6 bases). The germline V and J ends were trimmed by 4 bases and 0 bases, with 14 bases remaining between them. CDR1 SGHDT and CDR2 YYEEEE come from the germline V gene. The CDR3 spans 16 residues. Written as DNA, the CDR3 is TGTGCCAGCAGCGCGGAAGGGCGGGGCTCCTACAATGAGCAGTTCTTC. This encodes CASSAEGRGSYNEQFF.

This chain joins TRBV7-2 and TRBJ2-5; TRBD1 agrees at 10 bases. V shed 5 bases, J shed 5 bases, and the junction held 5 bases outside the gene matches. This CDR3 has 14 amino acids. The germline V gene encodes CDR1 SGHTA and CDR2 FQGNSA. The CDR3 nucleotides read TGTGCCAGCAGCGCCGACAGGGGGCGGGAGACCCAGTACTTC. It specifies CASSADRGRETQYF.

The chain combines TRBV4-3 with TRBJ1-2; D is undetermined. CDR3 size: 16 residues. With 1 base removed from V and 1 base from J, the gap between germline ends came to 13 bases. Per the germline V gene, CDR1 is LGHNA and CDR2 is YSLEER. The CDR3 DNA follows: TGCGCCAGCAGCCAAGGGTCCAGGCAAATTAACTATGGCTACACCTTC. It specifies CASSQGSRQINYGYTF.

The chain links TRBV6-6 to TRBJ1-2; 7 positions agree with TRBD1. V was clipped by 6 bases and J by 6 bases; unmatched bases: 7. CDR1 is MNHNY, CDR2 SVGAGI, per germline (reference sequence). The CDR3 contains 13 residues. The CDR3 spells CASSPRDRNGYTF. CDR3 sequence (DNA): TGTGCCAGCAGCCCTCGGGACAGAAATGGCTACACCTTC.

The DNA of the CDR3 is TGTGCCAGTAGTATTGCCGGGACAAAAAACATTCAGTACTTC. It translates to CASSIAGTKNIQYF. The chain uses TRBV19 and TRBJ2-4; a weak D match, TRBD1 (6 bases). CDR1 is LNHDA and CDR2 is SQIVND in the germline V gene (reference sequence). V gave up 3 bases and J gave up 4 bases, with 10 bases separating them. The CDR3 spans 14 residues.

The gene calls are TRBV7-2 and TRBJ2-7, with D tentatively TRBD1 (6 bases). CDR3 size: 15 residues. The V end was cut by 6 bases, the J end by 4 bases, with 19 bases between. CDR1 and CDR2 from the germline V gene are SGHTA and FQGNSA. CDR3 sequence: CASSNSFGGWYEQYF. The CDR3 coding sequence is TGTGCCAGCAGTAACAGCTTTGGGGGCTGGTACGAGCAGTACTTC. The whole variable domain, remainder taken from reference TRBV7-2 and TRBJ2-7, is GAGVSQSPSNKVTEKGKDVELRCDPISGHTALYWYRQSLGQGLEFLIYFQGNSAPDKSGLPSDRFSAERTGGSVSTLTIQRTQQEDSAVYLCASSNSFGGWYEQYFGPGTRLTVT.